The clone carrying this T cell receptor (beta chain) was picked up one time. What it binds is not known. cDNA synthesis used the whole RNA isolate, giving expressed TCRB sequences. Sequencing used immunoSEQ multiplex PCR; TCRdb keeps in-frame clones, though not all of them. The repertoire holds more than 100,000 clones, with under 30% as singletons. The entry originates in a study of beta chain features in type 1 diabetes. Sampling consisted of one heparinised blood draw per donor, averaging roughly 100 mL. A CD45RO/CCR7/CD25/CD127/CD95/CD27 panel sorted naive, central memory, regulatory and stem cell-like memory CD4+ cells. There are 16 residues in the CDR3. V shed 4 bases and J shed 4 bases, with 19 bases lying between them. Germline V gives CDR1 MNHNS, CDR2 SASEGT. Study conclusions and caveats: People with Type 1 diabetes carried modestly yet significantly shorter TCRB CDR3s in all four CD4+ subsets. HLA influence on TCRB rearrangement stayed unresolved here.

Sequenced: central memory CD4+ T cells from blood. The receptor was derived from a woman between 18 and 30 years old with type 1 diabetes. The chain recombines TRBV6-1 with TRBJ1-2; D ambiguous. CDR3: CASSAAGGNGPYGYTF. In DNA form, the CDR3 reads TGTGCCAGCAGTGCCGCCGGAGGGAACGGGCCCTATGGCTACACCTTC.